This is a list of T cell receptor beta chains from one sample in a study of molecular identifiers for immune sequencing clone quantification. TCRdb reprocessed the PCR reads with MiXCR, giving one entry per CDR3 protein. The sample has 100,000 or so distinct CDR3 sequences, roughly 34% seen once. The sample consisted of naive CD8+ T cells from blood, with Jurkat cell RNA spiked in. Every receptor here comes from a human donor in good health. Some libraries in this study had Jurkat cell RNA spiked in. Each CDR3 is given with its conserved first and last residue. The D gene is left open where the match is weak. Clone size, where shown, is once, few, many, or a class for clones that have expanded.

. TRBJ2-7 TRBV20-1 . TGCAGTGCTAGAGTGTCCCGAGGTTTCGAGCAGTACTTC CSARVSRGFEQYF
. TRBJ1-6 TRBV7-2 many TGTGCCAGCAGCTTAGAAACGGCATTCAGGGATTCACCCCTCCACTTT CASSLETAFRDSPLHF
TRBD1 TRBJ2-7 TRBV27 . TGTGCCAGCAGTTTCTTATGGAGTCCGACAGGGTTAAGCGAGCAGTACTTC CASSFLWSPTGLSEQYF
. TRBJ2-7 TRBV27 once TGTGCCAGCAGTACCCGGCAGGGAGCCTACGGGCAGTACTTC CASSTRQGAYGQYF
. TRBJ2-7 TRBV11-2 many TGTGCCAGCAGCTCTTGGAGAAAAGGCAACGAGCAGTACTTC CASSSWRKGNEQYF
. TRBJ1-3 TRBV28 few TGTGCCAGCAGTCCGCCAGAAAATCCTGGAAACACCATATATTTT CASSPPENPGNTIYF
. TRBJ2-6 TRBV10-2 . TGCGCCAGCAGCCCCGCAGGGTCTGGGGCCAACGTCCTGACTTTC CASSPAGSGANVLTF
. TRBJ2-1 TRBV27 . TGTGCCAGCAGTACCGGGCGCCGTTACAATGAGCAGTTCTTC CASSTGRRYNEQFF
. TRBJ2-3 TRBV11-2 . TGTGCCAGCAGCTTGGAAGCTACTAGCACAGATACGCAGTATTTT CASSLEATSTDTQYF
TRBD2 TRBJ2-3 TRBV20-1 many TGCAGTGCTAGTTATAGCGGGAGTTCAGCAGATACGCAGTATTTT CSASYSGSSADTQYF
TRBD1 TRBJ1-2 TRBV13 many TGTGCCAGCAGCTTAGGCTCGGACAGGGGGGTCTATGGCTACACCTTC CASSLGSDRGVYGYTF
. TRBJ2-7 TRBV6-1 many TGTGCCAGCAGTTACGAGCAGTACTTC CASSYEQYF
. TRBJ2-2 TRBV20-1 many TGCAGTGCTAGAGATCCGTGGTCCGGGGAGCTGTTTTTT CSARDPWSGELFF
TRBD2 TRBJ2-7 TRBV28 few TGTGCCAGCGGAAACTCGACCGGACTAGTCTACGAGCAGTACTTC CASGNSTGLVYEQYF
. TRBJ2-5 TRBV12-3/TRBV12-4 many TGTGCCAGCAGTTCTGTGACAGTCCAAGAGACCCAGTACTTC CASSSVTVQETQYF
. TRBJ2-5 TRBV29-1 many TGCAGCGGGCGGGGAGGCGAGCAAGAGACCCAGTACTTC CSGRGGEQETQYF
. TRBJ2-2 TRBV28 many TGTGCCAGCAGTCTTCCCCAGCGCACCGTAAACACCGGGGAGCTGTTTTTT CASSLPQRTVNTGELFF
TRBD1 TRBJ1-1 TRBV6-5 . TGTGCCAGCAGTTACGGGGACAGGGGCACGGACACTGAAGCTTTCTTT CASSYGDRGTDTEAFF
TRBD1 TRBJ2-7 TRBV28 few TGTGCCAGCAGTTCAAGACAGGGGGTCTACGAGCAGTACTTC CASSSRQGVYEQYF
. TRBJ2-1 TRBV7-2 . TGTGCCAGCAGCTTCCCCCCAAATAGCTCCTACAATGAGCAGTTCTTC CASSFPPNSSYNEQFF
. TRBJ2-2 TRBV20-1 . TGCAGTGCCCCACATGAGAACACCGGGGAGCTGTTTTTT CSAPHENTGELFF
. TRBJ2-7 TRBV7-9 many TGTGCCAGCAGCTCGAGCGGGACAACCTACGAGCAGTACTTC CASSSSGTTYEQYF
TRBD1 TRBJ2-5 TRBV4-2 . TGTGCCAGCAGCCTAGCCGGGACAGATAAAGAGACCCAGTACTTC CASSLAGTDKETQYF
TRBD2 TRBJ2-3 TRBV7-2 few TGTGCCAGCAGCTTATACCTCAAGGGGCGGGGGAGGACAGATACGCAGTATTTT CASSLYLKGRGRTDTQYF
TRBD2 TRBJ2-1 TRBV19 . TGTGCCAGTAGACTAGCGGGGAACAATGAGCAGTTCTTC CASRLAGNNEQFF
. TRBJ1-2 TRBV29-1 . TGCAGCGTCGCCCGATCCTATGGCTACACCTTC CSVARSYGYTF
. TRBJ2-5 TRBV23-1 . TGCGCCAGCGGGCATCTCCCACCTCTCCCTCGACAGGTAGCAGAGACCCAGTACTTC CASGHLPPLPRQVAETQYF
TRBD1 TRBJ1-1 TRBV5-1 many TGCGCCAGCAGCTTGGAGACAGGGAGGAACACTGAAGCTTTCTTT CASSLETGRNTEAFF
. TRBJ2-7 TRBV9 few TGTGCCAGCAGCGTAGCCGACACCGAGCAGTACTTC CASSVADTEQYF
TRBD1 TRBJ1-1 TRBV9 many TGTGCCAGCAGCGTAGCAGGGGGCATGAACACTGAAGCTTTCTTT CASSVAGGMNTEAFF
. TRBJ2-7 TRBV28 many TGTGCCAGCAGTTTAACCGGGGGAGAGCAGTACTTC CASSLTGGEQYF
TRBD2 TRBJ2-5 TRBV27 few TGTGCCAGCAGTGGGGTAGCGGGGCGCGGAGAGACCCAGTACTTC CASSGVAGRGETQYF
. TRBJ2-5 TRBV14 many TGTGCCAGCAGTCTTTGGACGGAAGAGACCCAGTACTTC CASSLWTEETQYF
TRBD2 TRBJ2-7 TRBV27 few TGTGCCAGCAGTCCCCGACTAGCGGCTTACCCGCGGGAGCAGTACTTC CASSPRLAAYPREQYF
TRBD2 TRBJ2-7 TRBV20-1 few TGCAGTGCTAGAGCCCTAGCGGGAGTAGGGGAGCAGTACTTC CSARALAGVGEQYF
. TRBJ2-7 TRBV20-1 . TGCAGTGCCCAATCCGGGACGGACTACGAGCAGTACTTC CSAQSGTDYEQYF
. TRBJ2-7 TRBV5-1 few TGCGCCAGCAGCCGTCCGGGTGCCTCCTACGAGCAGTACTTC CASSRPGASYEQYF
. TRBJ2-3 TRBV28 once TGTGCCAGCAGTTTATATAGATCCAGCGGGCGGCCCGCAGATACGCAGTATTTT CASSLYRSSGRPADTQYF
. TRBJ2-7 TRBV28 few TGTGCCAGCAGTTTAAGGACTCCAGCCTACGAGCAGTACTTC CASSLRTPAYEQYF
TRBD1 TRBJ2-2 TRBV15 . TGTGCCACCAGCAGGCCGGGACAGGGAAGTCCCGGGGAGCTGTTTTTT CATSRPGQGSPGELFF
. TRBJ1-2 TRBV20-1 . TGCAGTGCTATACAGGGAGTAAACTATGGCTACACCTTC CSAIQGVNYGYTF
TRBD1 TRBJ2-5 TRBV29-1 few TGCAGCACCATCCCCGGACAGGGGATCCAAGAGACCCAGTACTTC CSTIPGQGIQETQYF
. TRBJ2-5 TRBV28 . TGTGCCAGCAGTGGCAAGATAAAAGAGACCCAGTACTTC CASSGKIKETQYF
TRBD1 TRBJ2-5 TRBV28 few TGTGCCAGCAGTTTACACGCCGACAGGGGAGGAGAGACCCAGTACTTC CASSLHADRGGETQYF
. TRBJ2-3 TRBV9 few TGTGCCAGCAGCGTAGCGGGGACAGATACGCAGTATTTT CASSVAGTDTQYF
TRBD1 TRBJ2-2 TRBV12-3/TRBV12-4 few TGTGCCAGTAGTTCCTCAGGGGGTTACACCGGGGAGCTGTTTTTT CASSSSGGYTGELFF
. TRBJ1-5 TRBV6-2/TRBV6-3 few TGTGCCAGCAGTTACGAGCTAGGGAGCGGCAATCAGCCCCAGCATTTT CASSYELGSGNQPQHF
TRBD1 TRBJ2-7 TRBV6-1 . TGTGCCAGCACCCGTGGAGGACAGGGGGCGAGAAAGGACGAGCAGTACTTC CASTRGGQGARKDEQYF
. TRBJ1-1 TRBV4-3 few TGCGCCAGCAGCCAGGGGGCGGACACTGAAGCTTTCTTT CASSQGADTEAFF
TRBD1 TRBJ1-4 TRBV20-1 . TGCAGTGCTAGAGACTATGGGACAGAGAATGAAAGACTGTTTTTT CSARDYGTENERLFF
. TRBJ2-7 TRBV9 few TGTGCCAGCAGCGTAGGTTCGGGCCGATCCTACGAGCAGTACTTC CASSVGSGRSYEQYF